This T cell receptor (beta chain) was found in a study of blood T cells in healthy people across ages. The germline V and J ends were trimmed by 0 bases and 1 base, with 12 bases remaining between them. Germline CDR1 and CDR2: MNHEY and SVGEGT. The length of the CDR3 is 16 residues. This clonotype was recorded once. Antigen unknown. Then a second PCR, running roughly 7 to 11 cycles, was carried out with a sample-barcoded 5' primer and a J-beta primer mix. Every single cDNA molecule received a tag from a template-switch adaptor with 12 random nucleotides. TCRdb reanalysed the 5' RACE reads using MiXCR and keeps one entry per CDR3 protein. The sample records around 1,100,000 distinct CDR3 sequences, around two fifths being singletons. Study-level points and caveats: With donor CMV status unknown, expanded clonotype changes were possibly confounded. Among long-lived donors, naive CD4+ cells were more numerous and diversity higher than in aged donors.

The clonotype comes from a young man in good health. The rearrangement links TRBV6-2 or TRBV6-3 to TRBJ2-5; tentative D call: TRBD1 (5 bases). What was sequenced was blood. The CDR3: CASSYSKGPLQETQYF. CDR3 coding DNA: TGTGCCAGCAGTTACTCCAAGGGGCCCCTCCAAGAGACCCAGTACTTC.